A single sample gave rise to the 27 T cell receptor beta chains below, sequenced in a study of prognosis after radiotherapy for stage I lung cancer. From genomic DNA, TCR beta CDR3 was amplified by two-round multiplex PCR. The use of primers specific to each TRBV and TRBJ gene characterized first-round PCR. TCRdb reprocessed the multiplex PCR reads via MiXCR and lists one record per CDR3 protein. The table has around 30,000 distinct CDR3 sequences, less than 45% seen once; the top ten hold around 16%. This specimen consisted of PBMCs, obtained before or after stereotactic body radiation therapy (not recorded which). These receptor sequences come from a donor of 50 years or more with non-small cell lung cancer.

At least ten counts were recorded for this clonotype. This sequence joins TRBV24-1 and TRBJ1-1; no clear D gene. Trimming left V 4 bases short and J 5 bases short, with 7 bases between. Germline assignment: CDR1 KGHDR and CDR2 SFDVKD. The CDR3 runs 12 residues. The CDR3 loop is CATSDGWTEAFF. The DNA for the CDR3 is TGTGCCACCAGTGACGGGTGGACTGAAGCTTTCTTT.

The chain joins TRBV6-1 to TRBJ1-1; a weak D match, TRBD1 (5 bases). Trimming pared 6 bases from V and 5 bases from J, leaving 25 bases between. The CDR3 consists of 17 residues. Germline CDR1 and CDR2: MNHNS and SASEGT. CDR3 in DNA: TGTGCCAGCAGCCTCGGAGGGTCGTGGGGCCGCGGGACTGAAGCTTTCTTT. Amino acids: CASSLGGSWGRGTEAFF.

The chain joins TRBV6-9 to TRBJ2-7; TRBD1 matches at 10 bases. The CDR3 sequence is 16 residues long. In germline, CDR1 is MNHGY, CDR2 SVAAGI. Unmatched junction bases numbered 12, after V lost 6 bases and J lost 4 bases. The CDR3, as DNA: TGTGCCAGCAGCTATCGACCGGGACAGGGGTTGTACGAGCAGTACTTC. Its protein product is CASSYRPGQGLYEQYF.

The V and J genes are TRBV28 and TRBJ1-3, with 7 positions matching TRBD1. The germline V gene has CDR1 MDHEN and CDR2 SYDVKM. V was pared by 3 bases and J by 8 bases, with 4 bases of the junction left unmatched. The CDR3 is 13 amino acids. The DNA for the CDR3 is TGTGCCAGCAGTTTGGGACAGAACTACACCATATATTTT. It encodes CASSLGQNYTIYF.

J is TRBJ1-1 and V is TRBV7-8, with D perhaps matching TRBD1 (5 bases). The CDR3 extends over 15 amino acids. Germline V gene data show CDR1 as SGHVS and CDR2 as FQNEAQ. The V end was cut by 4 bases, the J end by 11 bases, with 23 bases between. The CDR3 protein is CASSSYSDFRTHAFF. The CDR3 region has the DNA TGTGCCAGCAGCTCCTATTCTGATTTCCGGACACATGCTTTCTTT.

The chain joins TRBV19 to TRBJ1-2; D gene unclear. Germline CDR1 and CDR2: LNHDA and SQIVND (reference sequence). There are 12 residues in the CDR3. V was clipped by 7 bases and J by 6 bases, with 12 bases between them. In DNA, the CDR3 is TGTGCCAGTACGGGCAGGCGAGATGGCTACACCTTC. Encoded protein: CASTGRRDGYTF.

A few counts support this clonotype. This sequence joins TRBV6-2 or TRBV6-3 and TRBJ1-1, with unresolved D. Trimming pared 2 bases from V and 3 bases from J, leaving 7 bases between. Germline V gene lookup returns CDR1 MNHEY and CDR2 SVGEGT. This CDR3 comprises 13 residues. The CDR3 sequence: CASSYERDTEAFF. CDR3 sequence (DNA): TGTGCCAGCAGTTACGAAAGGGACACTGAAGCTTTCTTT.

This clonotype has a count of ten or more. The chain uses TRBV24-1 and TRBJ1-1, with D uncertain. This CDR3 has 14 amino acids. Trimming stripped 5 bases from V and 5 bases from J, with 14 bases between. CDR1 is KGHDR, CDR2 SFDVKD, per germline. CDR3 DNA: TGTGCCACCAGTGCCGGGGTTGGTGGTACTGAAGCTTTCTTT. Its translation: CATSAGVGGTEAFF.

There are many counts of this clonotype. The rearrangement links TRBV19 to TRBJ2-7; 7 bases agree with TRBD1. Germline-derived CDR1 and CDR2 are LNHDA and SQIVND (reference sequence). CDR3 length equals 15 residues. V shed 4 bases, J shed 2 bases, and the junction held 8 bases outside the gene matches. The CDR3 sequence is CASSKKQGIAYEQYF. In DNA, the CDR3 is TGTGCCAGTAGTAAAAAACAGGGGATTGCCTACGAGCAGTACTTC.

This clonotype has ten or more counts. The chain combines TRBV5-1 with TRBJ2-1; 10 positions match TRBD2. The V gene's germline CDR1 is SGHRS and CDR2 YFSETQ. This CDR3 contains 17 residues. Trimming at V came to 0 bases and at J to 7 bases, leaving 10 bases not matched to a gene. The chain's CDR3 is CASSLDLGLAGVNEQFF. In DNA, the CDR3 is TGCGCCAGCAGCTTGGATCTGGGTCTAGCGGGAGTAAATGAGCAGTTCTTC.

This clonotype occurred many times. This chain joins TRBV7-7 and TRBJ2-5; 10 nucleotides agree with TRBD1. Per germline, CDR1 SSHAT and CDR2 FNYEAQ (reference sequence). The CDR3 consists of 15 residues. This CDR3 reads CASADGTGAQETQYF. In DNA, the CDR3 is TGTGCTAGTGCGGACGGGACAGGGGCCCAAGAGACCCAGTACTTC.

On this clonotype: The germline gene is not matched at one end of the junction; a read error may be the cause. The chain has TRBV6-2 or TRBV6-3 and TRBJ2-7; the D is unclear. Germline CDR1 is MNHEY and CDR2 is SVGEGT. The length of the CDR3 is 15 residues. The CDR3 loop reads CASSSFILKCHEHYF. CDR3 sequence (DNA): TGTGCCAGCAGTTCCTTTATTTTGAAGTGCCACGAGCATTACTTC.

This clonotype was detected ten times or more. This chain links TRBV30 with TRBJ1-6; no clear D. V lost 3 bases and J 9 bases, leaving 18 bases between the germline ends. The CDR3 is 15 amino acids. Germline loops: CDR1 GTSNPN, CDR2 SVGIG (reference sequence). The CDR3 loop reads CAWSREGRWGSPLHF. The CDR3 nucleotides read TGTGCCTGGAGCCGAGAGGGCAGGTGGGGTTCACCCCTCCACTTT.

This clonotype was seen at least ten times. In DNA form, the CDR3 reads TGTGCCACCGACCCCCCCGAGGGTCTCACAGGGGGTAGTGTCGCTGAAGCTTTCTTT. Protein: CATDPPEGLTGGSVAEAFF. The J gene is TRBJ1-1, the V gene TRBV7-8, with TRBD1 matching over 8 bases. CDR3 size: 19 residues. Germline CDR1 and CDR2: SGHVS and FQNEAQ. Trimming cost V 10 bases and J 6 bases; bases outside gene matches: 28.

In its sample, this clonotype was seen many times. The chain recombines TRBV28 with TRBJ2-3; maybe TRBD1 (6 bases). This CDR3 has 13 residues. Trimming took off 7 bases at V and 1 base at J, with 9 bases between the two ends. Germline V gene lookup returns CDR1 MDHEN and CDR2 SYDVKM. In nucleotides, the CDR3 is TGTGCCAGCAACCCAGGGGGCACAGATACGCAGTATTTT. It translates to CASNPGGTDTQYF.

There are many counts of this clonotype. The rearrangement joins TRBV27 to TRBJ2-2; D is undetermined. Trimming left V 6 bases short and J 0 bases short, with 2 bases between. This CDR3 is built from 12 residues. Germline CDR1 MNHEY, CDR2 SMNVEV (reference sequence). CDR3 in amino acids: CASRTNTGELFF. In DNA, the CDR3 is TGTGCCAGCAGAACGAACACCGGGGAGCTGTTTTTT.

Concerning this clonotype: Here the CDR3 omits its conserved ending phenylalanine or tryptophan, so a read error is the likely source. The chain combines TRBV28 with TRBJ2-7; 12 bases are shared with TRBD2. The CDR3 has 16 amino acids. In germline, CDR1 is MDHEN, CDR2 SYDVKM. The CDR3 region is CAISTRTSGTAYEQYI. The CDR3 DNA reads as TGTGCCATCAGTACCCGGACTAGCGGGACGGCCTACGAGCAGTACATC.

This clonotype was recorded many times. J is TRBJ2-5 and V is TRBV11-3; D is tentatively TRBD1 or TRBD2 (5 bases each). Germline lookup yields CDR1 SGHNT and CDR2 YENEEA. The CDR3 totals 15 residues. V gave up 5 bases and J gave up 0 bases, with 13 bases separating them. The CDR3 is CASSPLGTYQETQYF. The CDR3 DNA reads as TGTGCCAGCAGCCCGCTCGGGACCTACCAAGAGACCCAGTACTTC.

This clonotype was observed at least ten times. The rearrangement joins TRBV20-1 to TRBJ1-1; weak D call: TRBD1 (5 bases). V was trimmed by 5 bases and J by 1 base, leaving 14 bases between them. The germline V gene encodes CDR1 DFQATT and CDR2 SNEGSKA (reference sequence). CDR3 size: 14 residues. The DNA of the CDR3 is TGCAGTGCTGCCTCCAGGGTGGGGAACACTGAAGCTTTCTTT. Its protein product is CSAASRVGNTEAFF.

This clonotype came up many times. V is TRBV6-5 and J is TRBJ1-6, with 8 bases aligning to TRBD1. The length of the CDR3 is 17 residues. Trimming took 1 base from V and 6 from J; bases not matched to a gene: 8. Germline V gives CDR1 MNHEY, CDR2 SVGAGI. The CDR3 here is CASSYWQGALGNSPLHF. Written as DNA, the CDR3 is TGTGCCAGCAGTTACTGGCAGGGGGCATTGGGTAATTCACCCCTCCACTTT.

About this clonotype: Just one base apart from a much larger clone, this may be a read error. V and J are TRBV7-3 and TRBJ2-5; no reliable D call. The CDR3 sequence is 13 residues long. Looked up from germline, CDR1 is SGHTA and CDR2 is FQGTGA. The CDR3 DNA reads TGTGCCAGCAGCCCCCTGGCGTCGGAGACCCATTACTTC. Amino acids: CASSPLASETHYF.

This clonotype appeared many times. This CDR3 is CASSLDGGRDTQYF. The CDR3 DNA follows: TGCGCCAGCAGCTTGGATGGAGGGAGAGATACGCAGTATTTT. The rearrangement joins TRBV5-1 to TRBJ2-3; a possible D gene is TRBD2 (6 bases). The CDR3 consists of 14 residues. With 0 bases removed from V and 5 bases from J, the gap between germline ends came to 10 bases. Germline CDR1 SGHRS, CDR2 YFSETQ.

This clonotype was seen ten or more times. This CDR3 is CSASQPSGGQLYNEQFF. The DNA for the CDR3 is TGCAGTGCTAGTCAGCCTAGCGGGGGCCAACTCTACAATGAGCAGTTCTTC. The chain recombines TRBV20-1 with TRBJ2-1, with 10 bases identical to TRBD2. There are 17 residues in the CDR3. The germline CDR1 and CDR2 sequences are DFQATT and SNEGSKA (reference sequence). With 3 bases clipped from V and 3 bases from J, the junction kept 11 bases outside the gene matches.

This clonotype appeared many times. V usage is TRBV3-1 and J usage is TRBJ2-5; 11 bases agree with TRBD2. V was pared by 4 bases and J by 4 bases, with 8 bases of the junction left unmatched. Germline V CDR1 and CDR2: LGHDT, YNNKEL (reference sequence). This CDR3 spans 16 amino acids. The CDR3 here is CASSLLAGGLSETQYF. The CDR3, as DNA: TGTGCCAGCAGCCTCCTAGCGGGAGGATTGTCAGAGACCCAGTACTTC.

The table lists this clonotype with many counts. The rearrangement uses TRBV3-1 and TRBJ1-4; D is unresolved. Germline CDR1 reads LGHDT; CDR2 reads YNNKEL (reference sequence). V dropped 4 bases and J dropped 8 bases, with 26 bases sitting between them. The CDR3 totals 18 residues. The CDR3 region has the DNA TGTGCCAGCAGCCCCCGACTCCCCCAGAGTTCCCTAGGGGAAAAACTGTTTTTT. This codes for CASSPRLPQSSLGEKLFF.

Details on this clonotype: This could be a read error, since a much larger clone is one nucleotide away. The rearrangement links TRBV15 to TRBJ2-5, with 7 bases matching TRBD1. The germline V gene has CDR1 LNHNV and CDR2 YYDKDF (reference sequence). V was pared by 0 bases and J by 1 base, with 2 bases of the junction left unmatched. This CDR3 has 15 residues. CDR3 protein: CATSREQGLQETQYF. Here the CDR3 DNA reads TGTGCCACCAGCAGAGAACAGGGGCTCCAAGAGACCCAGTACTTC.

This clonotype was counted many times. The V and J genes are TRBV6-2 or TRBV6-3 and TRBJ2-7; D possibly corresponds to TRBD2 (6 bases). CDR3 length equals 15 residues. V lost 0 bases and J 4 bases, leaving 13 bases between the germline ends. Germline V gene lookup returns CDR1 MNHEY and CDR2 SVGEGT. This chain's CDR3 is CASSYSPGTGYEQYF. CDR3 DNA: TGTGCCAGCAGTTACTCGCCCGGGACTGGGTACGAGCAGTACTTC.